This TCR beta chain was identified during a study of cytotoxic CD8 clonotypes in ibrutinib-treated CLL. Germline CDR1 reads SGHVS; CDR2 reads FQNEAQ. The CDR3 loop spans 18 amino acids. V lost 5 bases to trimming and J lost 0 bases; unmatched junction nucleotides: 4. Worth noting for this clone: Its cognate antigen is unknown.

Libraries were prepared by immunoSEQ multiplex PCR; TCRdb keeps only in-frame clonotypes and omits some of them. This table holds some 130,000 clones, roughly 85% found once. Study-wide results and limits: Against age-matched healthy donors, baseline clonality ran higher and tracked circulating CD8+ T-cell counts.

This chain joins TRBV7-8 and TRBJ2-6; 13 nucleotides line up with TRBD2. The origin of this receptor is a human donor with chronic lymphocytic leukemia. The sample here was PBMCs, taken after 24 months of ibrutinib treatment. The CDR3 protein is CASSTGLAGVSGANVLTF. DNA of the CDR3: TGTGCCAGCAGCACAGGACTAGCGGGGGTCTCTGGGGCCAACGTCCTGACTTTC.